This entry lists 23 T cell receptor beta chains sequenced from one sample in a study of technical replicates of blood from several donors. Clones were read by immunoSEQ multiplex PCR, and TCRdb kept only the in-frame ones, dropping some. Here the sample spans approximately 85,000 clones, roughly nine tenths being singletons. Source material: T cells isolated from PBMCs. The receptors shown here come from a human donor in good health.

The chain combines TRBV6-5 with TRBJ1-5, with 8 bases matching TRBD1. The CDR3 length is 15 residues. The ends lost 4 bases at V and 4 bases at J; junction bases unmatched: 6. Germline loops: CDR1 MNHEY, CDR2 SVGAGI. CDR3 coding DNA: TGTGCCAGCAGTTCCCAACAGGGGGGAAATCAGCCCCAGCATTTT. Encoded protein: CASSSQQGGNQPQHF.

The rearrangement links TRBV11-2 to TRBJ2-4, with 11 bases lining up with TRBD2. The CDR3 has 16 amino acids. Trimming cost V 5 bases and J 5 bases; bases outside gene matches: 8. Germline loops: CDR1 SGHAT, CDR2 FQNNGV. CDR3: CASSHIAGGGENIQYF. The CDR3 DNA is TGTGCCAGCAGCCATATAGCGGGAGGGGGGGAAAACATTCAGTACTTC.

This chain links TRBV4-1 with TRBJ1-1, with TRBD1 as a possible D gene (6 bases). Deletions cut 3 bases from V and 0 bases from J, with 11 bases between. The CDR3 sequence is 15 residues long. The germline CDR1 and CDR2 sequences are MGHRA and YSYEKL. The CDR3 nucleotides are TGCGCCAGCAGCCACCCGACAGGAATGAACACTGAAGCTTTCTTT. Translated: CASSHPTGMNTEAFF.

The chain employs TRBV28 and TRBJ2-1; TRBD2 agrees at 11 bases. The CDR3 runs to 15 residues. The ends lost 6 bases at V and 7 bases at J; junction bases unmatched: 8. The germline V gene encodes CDR1 MDHEN and CDR2 SYDVKM. DNA for the CDR3: TGTGCCAGCAGCGTCACTAGCGGGAGTAGGAATGAGCAGTTCTTC. Amino acid sequence: CASSVTSGSRNEQFF.

This clone was seen once. The V gene is TRBV18, the J gene TRBJ1-2, with D possibly being TRBD1 (6 bases). The CDR3 totals 13 residues. V gave up 5 bases and J gave up 5 bases, with 12 bases separating them. Germline-derived CDR1 and CDR2 are KGHSH and LQKENI. The CDR3 nucleotides read TGTGCCAGCTCAAGCGGACAGACGTATGGCTACACCTTC. It encodes CASSSGQTYGYTF.

Points on this clone: In the same sample, other DNA sequences code for this CDR3. The chain uses TRBV5-1 and TRBJ2-2, with unresolved D. Per the germline V gene, CDR1 is SGHRS and CDR2 is YFSETQ. The CDR3 covers 14 residues. The V end lost 2 bases, the J end lost 0 bases, and 5 bases lay between the germline ends. In DNA, the CDR3 is TGCGCCAGCAGCTTTTCCGCGAACACCGGGGAGCTGTTTTTT. Its protein product is CASSFSANTGELFF.

This clone has just one count. V and J are TRBV9 and TRBJ2-3; TRBD2 aligns across 7 bases. V lost 3 bases, J lost 1 base, and 5 bases stayed unmatched. Germline lookup yields CDR1 SGDLS and CDR2 YYNGEE. The CDR3 sequence is 15 residues long. CDR3 protein: CASSAAGLGTDTQYF. CDR3 DNA sequence: TGTGCCAGCAGCGCTGCAGGACTAGGCACAGATACGCAGTATTTT.

The chain links TRBV6-4 to TRBJ1-1; 8 bases match TRBD1. J gave up 4 bases and V 5 bases, and 3 bases lay outside the gene matches. Per germline, CDR1 MRHNA and CDR2 SNTAGT. CDR3 length: 13 amino acids. As DNA, the CDR3 is TGTGCCAGCAGTACTCAGGGGGCCACTGAAGCTTTCTTT. The encoded protein is CASSTQGATEAFF.

A few counts support this clone. The V and J genes are TRBV28 and TRBJ1-2; the match to TRBD1 covers 8 bases. Trimming at V came to 3 bases and at J to 6 bases, leaving 3 bases not matched to a gene. Germline V gene sequence: CDR1 MDHEN, CDR2 SYDVKM. The CDR3 is made up of 13 amino acids. The CDR3 loop is CASSLTGAHGYTF. CDR3 coding DNA: TGTGCCAGCAGTTTGACAGGGGCGCATGGCTACACCTTC.

The chain couples TRBV18 to TRBJ2-1; 12 nucleotides align to TRBD2. V dropped 1 base and J dropped 5; count of bases not matched to a gene: 12. Germline V gives CDR1 KGHSH, CDR2 LQKENI. The CDR3 has 19 amino acids. The chain's CDR3 is CASSPRASGGAGFNNEQFF. DNA of the CDR3: TGTGCCAGCTCACCACGGGCTAGCGGGGGGGCCGGGTTCAACAATGAGCAGTTCTTC.

The CDR3 nucleotides read TGTGCCAGCAGCGACACAAATCTAGCGGGAAGTTGGTACGAGCAGTACTTC. This encodes CASSDTNLAGSWYEQYF. This chain uses TRBV5-8 with TRBJ2-7, with 9 bases that match TRBD2. CDR1 and CDR2 from the germline V gene are SGHTS and YDEGEE. With 4 bases clipped from V and 4 bases from J, the junction kept 15 bases outside the gene matches. This CDR3 has 17 residues.

The rearrangement uses TRBV30 and TRBJ2-7, with TRBD1 as a possible D gene (5 bases). CDR1 is GTSNPN and CDR2 is SVGIG in the germline V gene (reference sequence). This CDR3 spans 13 amino acids. With 0 bases removed from V and 5 bases from J, the gap between germline ends came to 11 bases. The DNA of the CDR3 is TGTGCCTGGAGTGTACAGCAGGGTGACGAGCAGTACTTC. This codes for CAWSVQQGDEQYF. Full variable domain (outside the CDR3, taken from reference TRBV30 and TRBJ2-7): SQTIHQWPATLVQPVGSPLSLECTVEGTSNPNLYWYRQAAGRGLQLLFYSVGIGQISSEVPQNLSASRPQDRQFILSSKKLLLSDSGFYLCAWSVQQGDEQYFGPGTRLTVT.

A few counts support this clone. The rearrangement links TRBV11-2 to TRBJ2-4; D perhaps matches TRBD2 (6 bases). Trimming took 3 bases from V and 6 from J, leaving 6 bases between them. From germline, CDR1 is SGHAT and CDR2 FQNNGV. The CDR3 is 12 residues long. The CDR3 DNA follows: TGTGCCAGCAGCTTTAGCGGAAACATTCAGTACTTC. This codes for CASSFSGNIQYF.

The V and J genes are TRBV27 and TRBJ1-2, with a tentative D call TRBD1 (5 bases). This CDR3 contains 11 residues. The germline V gene has CDR1 MNHEY and CDR2 SMNVEV (reference sequence). Trimming took off 6 bases at V and 8 bases at J, with 10 bases between the two ends. The CDR3 loop reads CASSRGTGYTF. In DNA form, the CDR3 reads TGTGCCAGCAGCCGGGGGACGGGCTACACCTTC.

The V and J genes are TRBV5-6 and TRBJ1-3; a weak D match, TRBD1 (5 bases). The CDR3 has 14 amino acids. Germline V gene lookup returns CDR1 SGHDT and CDR2 YYEEEE. V dropped 4 bases and J dropped 4 bases, with 12 bases sitting between them. CDR3 sequence (DNA): TGTGCCAGCAGCAGGAGGGGCGTAGGAAACACCATATATTTT. Its protein product is CASSRRGVGNTIYF.

The V and J genes are TRBV6-5 and TRBJ1-6; D remains ambiguous. This CDR3 is 15 amino acids long. The V end was cut by 3 bases, the J end by 8 bases, with 14 bases between. CDR1 MNHEY and CDR2 SVGAGI come from the germline V gene. For the CDR3, the DNA is TGTGCCAGCAGTTATGCGACCGGGAGGTATTCACCCCTCCACTTT. Translated: CASSYATGRYSPLHF.

The chain has TRBV5-4 and TRBJ2-1, with D tentatively TRBD1 (6 bases). CDR3 length: 15 amino acids. Germline-derived CDR1 and CDR2 are SGHNT and YYREEE (reference sequence). V lost 4 bases to trimming and J lost 5 bases, with 16 bases between them. Here the CDR3 DNA reads TGTGCCAGCAGCACCGCGGCAGGGGCAGACAATGAGCAGTTCTTC. Protein product: CASSTAAGADNEQFF.

The genes are TRBV5-5 and TRBJ1-1; D remains unclear. The ends were cut back, 4 bases at V and 1 base at J, with 11 bases in the middle. The CDR3 loop spans 14 amino acids. Germline V gives CDR1 SGHKS, CDR2 YYEKEE (reference sequence). CDR3 region: CASSTSTGNTEAFF. The CDR3 region has the DNA TGTGCCAGCAGCACATCGACTGGGAACACTGAAGCTTTCTTT. Full variable domain (outside the CDR3, taken from reference TRBV5-5 and TRBJ1-1): DAGVTQSPTHLIKTRGQQVTLRCSPISGHKSVSWYQQVLGQGPQFIFQYYEKEERGRGNFPDRFSARQFPNYSSELNVNALLLGDSALYLCASSTSTGNTEAFFGQGTRLTVV.

The rearrangement uses TRBV5-5 and TRBJ1-2, with 9 positions matching TRBD1. Germline V gene sequence: CDR1 SGHKS, CDR2 YYEKEE (reference sequence). V was clipped by 4 bases and J by 7 bases; unmatched bases: 17. The CDR3 consists of 17 residues. CDR3 DNA sequence: TGTGCCAGCAGCATTCGGGACAGGGCGATGAGATTGGGTGGCTACACCTTC. Its protein is CASSIRDRAMRLGGYTF.

The chain carries TRBV6-5 and TRBJ2-1; TRBD2 agrees at 7 bases. The germline CDR1 and CDR2 sequences are MNHEY and SVGAGI. The CDR3 contains 14 residues. Trimming removed 0 bases from V and 5 bases from J; junction bases left unmatched: 1. CDR3 amino acids: CASSYSSGNNEQFF. The CDR3 DNA reads TGTGCCAGCAGTTACTCGAGCGGGAACAATGAGCAGTTCTTC.

The rearrangement links TRBV27 to TRBJ2-5, with TRBD2 as a possible D gene (5 bases). Trimming pared 3 bases from V and 5 bases from J, leaving 10 bases between. Germline V CDR1 and CDR2: MNHEY, SMNVEV (reference sequence). The CDR3 extends over 13 amino acids. The CDR3 is CASSFMPGETQYF. The CDR3 DNA follows: TGTGCCAGCAGTTTTATGCCGGGGGAGACCCAGTACTTC.

The rearrangement joins TRBV5-1 to TRBJ2-2; 11 bases match TRBD1. The CDR3 is made up of 16 amino acids. J lost 3 bases, V lost 4 bases, and 5 bases had no gene match. The germline CDR1 and CDR2 sequences are SGHRS and YFSETQ. DNA for the CDR3: TGCGCCAGCAGCCCTGGGACAGGGGGGGACACCGGGGAGCTGTTTTTT. Amino acid sequence: CASSPGTGGDTGELFF.

The rearrangement uses TRBV7-9 and TRBJ1-2, with D perhaps matching TRBD1 (6 bases). This CDR3 contains 14 residues. Germline V lookup: CDR1 SEHNR, CDR2 FQNEAQ (reference sequence). V was cut by 3 bases and J by 6 bases, with 14 bases left in between. Here the CDR3 DNA reads TGTGCCAGCAGCTTCTCGGTACAGGGAAATGGCTACACCTTC. Its translation: CASSFSVQGNGYTF.